This T cell receptor (beta chain) appears in the sequencing data of a study of response to subunit inactivated influenza vaccine. TCRdb independently ran MiXCR on the RT-PCR reads; one entry per CDR3 protein. The sample has just under 550,000 distinct CDR3 sequences; 20% to 25% are singletons. Germline V gives CDR1 DFQATT, CDR2 SNEGSKA (reference sequence). The CDR3 spans 12 residues. With 5 bases removed from V and 11 bases from J, the gap between germline ends came to 17 bases. These data are also associated with another study on T cells expressing NK-cell markers. From that report: The authors made TCR beta cDNA libraries by 5'RACE template switching. This switching added a universal primer site and UMIs. It was sorted CD3+CD56+NKG2C+, CD3+CD56+NKG2C- and CD3+CD56-NKG2C+ T cells that supplied the TCR beta repertoires. Just one sequenced donor of eight was HCMV-seronegative, while seven were seropositive. The sorts in several experiments were restricted to alpha-beta TCR T cells by an anti-gamma-delta TCR antibody. Whether expanded NKG2C+ T cell clones recognized HCMV stayed uncertain.

This sequence originates from a man in his fifties or sixties who received an inactivated influenza vaccine. V gene TRBV20-1 combines with J gene TRBJ2-3, with D tentatively TRBD1 or TRBD2 (6 bases each). The source was CD4+ T cells sorted from PBMCs, collected roughly 13 days after vaccination. The CDR3 here is CSALRGPRGQYF. The CDR3 DNA follows: TGCAGTGCTCTTCGGGGGCCTCGGGGGCAGTATTTT.